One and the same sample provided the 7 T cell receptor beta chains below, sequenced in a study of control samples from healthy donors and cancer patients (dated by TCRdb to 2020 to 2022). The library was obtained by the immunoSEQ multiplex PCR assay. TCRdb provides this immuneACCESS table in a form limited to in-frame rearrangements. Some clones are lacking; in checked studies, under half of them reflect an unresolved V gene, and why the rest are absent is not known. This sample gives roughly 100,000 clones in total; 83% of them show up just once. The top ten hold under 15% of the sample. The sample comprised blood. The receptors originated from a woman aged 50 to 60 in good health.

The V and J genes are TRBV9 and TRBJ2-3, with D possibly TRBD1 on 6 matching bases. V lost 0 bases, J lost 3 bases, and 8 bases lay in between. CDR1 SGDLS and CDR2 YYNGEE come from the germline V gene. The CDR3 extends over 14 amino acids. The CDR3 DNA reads TGTGCCAGCAGCGTAGATGGGACAACAGATACGCAGTATTTT. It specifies CASSVDGTTDTQYF.

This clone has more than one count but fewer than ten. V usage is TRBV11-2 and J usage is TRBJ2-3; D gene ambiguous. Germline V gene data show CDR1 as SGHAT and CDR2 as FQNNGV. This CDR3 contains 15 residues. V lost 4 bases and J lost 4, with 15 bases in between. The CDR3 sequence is CASSYFGRRADTQYF. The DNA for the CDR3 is TGTGCCAGCAGCTACTTCGGTCGGAGAGCAGATACGCAGTATTTT.

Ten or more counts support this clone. The CDR3 here is CASSPLGVEAGELFF. CDR3 in DNA: TGTGCCAGCAGTCCGCTGGGGGTGGAGGCCGGGGAGCTGTTTTTT. The chain joins TRBV2 to TRBJ2-2; either TRBD1 or TRBD2 may supply D (5 bases each). V gave up 5 bases and J gave up 6 bases, with 16 bases separating them. This CDR3 comprises 15 residues. Germline V gives CDR1 SNHLY, CDR2 FYNNEI.

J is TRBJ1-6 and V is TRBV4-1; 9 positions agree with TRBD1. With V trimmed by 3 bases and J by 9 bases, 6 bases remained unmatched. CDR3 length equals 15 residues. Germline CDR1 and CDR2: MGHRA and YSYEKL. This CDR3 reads CASSHTQGAGSPLHF. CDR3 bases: TGCGCCAGCAGCCATACACAGGGGGCCGGTTCACCCCTCCACTTT.

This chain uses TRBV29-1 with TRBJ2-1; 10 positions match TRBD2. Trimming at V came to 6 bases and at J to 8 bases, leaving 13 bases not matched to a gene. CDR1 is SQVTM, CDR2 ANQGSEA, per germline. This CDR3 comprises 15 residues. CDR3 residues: CSVPLAGRVGYEQFF. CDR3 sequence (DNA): TGCAGCGTCCCACTAGCGGGACGGGTGGGCTATGAGCAGTTCTTC.

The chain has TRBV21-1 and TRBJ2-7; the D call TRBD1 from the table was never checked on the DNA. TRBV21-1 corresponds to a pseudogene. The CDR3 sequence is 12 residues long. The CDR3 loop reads CASNIQGYEQYF. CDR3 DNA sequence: TGTGCCAGCAACATACAGGGTTACGAGCAGTACTTC.

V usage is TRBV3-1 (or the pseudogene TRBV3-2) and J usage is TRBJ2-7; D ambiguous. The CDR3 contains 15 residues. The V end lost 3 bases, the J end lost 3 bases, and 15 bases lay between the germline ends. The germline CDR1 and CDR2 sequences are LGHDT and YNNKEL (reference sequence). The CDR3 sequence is CASSHTSERFYEQYF. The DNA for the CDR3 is TGTGCCAGCAGCCATACCTCCGAAAGGTTCTACGAGCAGTACTTC.